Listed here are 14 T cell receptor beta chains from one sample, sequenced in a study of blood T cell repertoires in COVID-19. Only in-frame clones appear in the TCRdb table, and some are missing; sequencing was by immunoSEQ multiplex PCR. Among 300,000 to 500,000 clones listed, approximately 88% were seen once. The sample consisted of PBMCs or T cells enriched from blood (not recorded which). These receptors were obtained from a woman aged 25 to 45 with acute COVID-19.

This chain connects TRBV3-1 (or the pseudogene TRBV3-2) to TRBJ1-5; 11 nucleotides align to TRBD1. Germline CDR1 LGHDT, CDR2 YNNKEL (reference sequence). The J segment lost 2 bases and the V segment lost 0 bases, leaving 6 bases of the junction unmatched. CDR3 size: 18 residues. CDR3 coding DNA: TGTGCCAGCAGCCAAGAGGGAAGGGGACAGGGGGGCAATCAGCCCCAGCATTTT. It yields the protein CASSQEGRGQGGNQPQHF.

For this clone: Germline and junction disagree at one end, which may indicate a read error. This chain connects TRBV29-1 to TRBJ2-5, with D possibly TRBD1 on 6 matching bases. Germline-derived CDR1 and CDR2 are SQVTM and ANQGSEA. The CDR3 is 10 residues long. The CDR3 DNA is TGCAGCGTTGAAGATCCCGGACAGCACTTC. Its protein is CSVEDPGQHF.

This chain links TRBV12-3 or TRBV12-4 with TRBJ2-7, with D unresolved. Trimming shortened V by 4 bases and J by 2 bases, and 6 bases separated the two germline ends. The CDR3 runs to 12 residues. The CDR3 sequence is CASSSSPYEQYF. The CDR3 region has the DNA TGTGCCAGCAGTTCCTCCCCCTACGAGCAGTACTTC.

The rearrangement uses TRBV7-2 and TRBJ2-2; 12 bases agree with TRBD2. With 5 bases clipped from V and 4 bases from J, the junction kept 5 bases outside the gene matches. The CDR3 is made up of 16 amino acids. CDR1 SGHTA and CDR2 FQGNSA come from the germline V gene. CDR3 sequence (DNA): TGTGCCAGCAGCGTCCTAGCGGGGGGGCTCACCGGGGAGCTGTTTTTT. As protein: CASSVLAGGLTGELFF.

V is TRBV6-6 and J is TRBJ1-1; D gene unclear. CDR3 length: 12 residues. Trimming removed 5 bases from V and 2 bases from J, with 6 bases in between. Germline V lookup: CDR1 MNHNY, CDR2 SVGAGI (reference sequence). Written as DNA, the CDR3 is TGTGCCAGCAGTCGGTCAAACACTGAAGCTTTCTTT. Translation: CASSRSNTEAFF.

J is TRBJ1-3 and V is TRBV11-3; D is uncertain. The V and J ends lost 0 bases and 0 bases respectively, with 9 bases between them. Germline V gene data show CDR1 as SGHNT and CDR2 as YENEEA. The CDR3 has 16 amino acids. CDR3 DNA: TGTGCCAGCAGCTTAGATGGCAGGCTCTCTGGAAACACCATATATTTT. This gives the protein CASSLDGRLSGNTIYF.

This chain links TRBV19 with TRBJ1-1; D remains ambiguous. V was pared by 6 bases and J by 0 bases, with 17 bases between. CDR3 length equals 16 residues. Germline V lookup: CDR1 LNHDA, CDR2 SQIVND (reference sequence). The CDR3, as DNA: TGTGCCAGTAGAAGCCCCCGGGGAGGAATGAACACTGAAGCTTTCTTT. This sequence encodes CASRSPRGGMNTEAFF.

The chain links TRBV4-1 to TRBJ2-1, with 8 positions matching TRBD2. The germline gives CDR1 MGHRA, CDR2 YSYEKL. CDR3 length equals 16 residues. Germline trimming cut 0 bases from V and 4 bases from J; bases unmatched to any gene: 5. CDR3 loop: CASSQDPGGPYNEQFF. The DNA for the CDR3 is TGCGCCAGCAGCCAAGACCCGGGGGGGCCTTACAATGAGCAGTTCTTC.

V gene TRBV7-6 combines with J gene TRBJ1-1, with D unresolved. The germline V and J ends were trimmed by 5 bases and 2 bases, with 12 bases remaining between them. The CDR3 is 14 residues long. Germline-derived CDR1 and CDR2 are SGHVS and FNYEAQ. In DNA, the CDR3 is TGTGCCAGCAGCATCCAGGCAGCTAACACTGAAGCTTTCTTT. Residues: CASSIQAANTEAFF.

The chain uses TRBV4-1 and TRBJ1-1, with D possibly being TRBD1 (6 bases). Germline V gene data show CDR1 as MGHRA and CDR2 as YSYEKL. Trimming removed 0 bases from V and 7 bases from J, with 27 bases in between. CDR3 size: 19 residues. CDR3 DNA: TGCGCCAGCAGCCAAGATCCTAATTTCTCGCTACGACAGGCCTTTGAAGCTTTCTTT. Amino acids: CASSQDPNFSLRQAFEAFF.

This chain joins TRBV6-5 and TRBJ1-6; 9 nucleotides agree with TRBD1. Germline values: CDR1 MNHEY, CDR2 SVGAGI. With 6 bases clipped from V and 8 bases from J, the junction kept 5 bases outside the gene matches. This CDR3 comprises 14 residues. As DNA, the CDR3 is TGTGCCAGCAGGACAGGGGGAGGGCATTCACCCCTCCACTTT. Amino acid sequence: CASRTGGGHSPLHF.

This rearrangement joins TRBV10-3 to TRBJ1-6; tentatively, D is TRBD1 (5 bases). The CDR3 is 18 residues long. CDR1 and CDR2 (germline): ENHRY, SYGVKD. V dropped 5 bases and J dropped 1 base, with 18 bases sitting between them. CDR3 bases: TGTGCCATCAGTCCGAGGGGAGGGCAGGGTTCCTATAATTCACCCCTCCACTTT. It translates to CAISPRGGQGSYNSPLHF.

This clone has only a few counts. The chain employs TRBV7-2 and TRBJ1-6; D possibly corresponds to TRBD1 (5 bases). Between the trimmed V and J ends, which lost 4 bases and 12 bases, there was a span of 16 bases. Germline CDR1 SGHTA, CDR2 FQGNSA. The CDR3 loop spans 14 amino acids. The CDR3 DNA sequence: TGTGCCAGCAGCTCAACGACAGACGTTAGACCCCTCCACTTT. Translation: CASSSTTDVRPLHF.

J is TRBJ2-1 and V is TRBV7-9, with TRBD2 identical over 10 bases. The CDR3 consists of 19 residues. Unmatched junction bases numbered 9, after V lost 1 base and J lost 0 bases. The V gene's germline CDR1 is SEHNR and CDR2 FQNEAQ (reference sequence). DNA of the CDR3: TGTGCCAGCAGCTTAGGGCTAGCGGGGGCCCGAAGCTCCTACAATGAGCAGTTCTTC. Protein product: CASSLGLAGARSSYNEQFF.